This entry concerns a single T cell receptor beta chain. Its antigen remains unidentified. Per the germline V gene, CDR1 is MNHEY and CDR2 is SVGEGT. The CDR3 runs to 14 residues. With V trimmed by 6 bases and J by 2 bases, 7 bases remained unmatched. This entry belongs to a study of tumor and adjacent non-tumor tissue in lung cancer. On the study more broadly: The cohort had 12 adenocarcinoma, a couple of squamous cell and 1 small cell patients. Each sample yielded a few million productive TCRbeta reads on average.

Study results and caveats: Normal lung showed higher cumulative top 100 clone frequency than tumor.

No cell sorting was done before RNA was extracted from the tissue. Between August and November 2014, newly diagnosed, chemotherapy-naive lung cancer patients underwent thoracic surgery in China. Three rounds of nested PCR, following a modified ARM-PCR protocol, produced the TCRbeta library. TCRdb re-called the multiplex PCR reads through MiXCR, storing one row per CDR3 protein. This sample yields 200,000 to 250,000 distinct CDR3 sequences, of which 60% to 75% are seen a single time; around 25% belongs to the top ten. The sample was lung tumor tissue. The source of this sequence is a man between 60 and 75 years old with non-small cell lung cancer. J is TRBJ2-7 and V is TRBV6-2 or TRBV6-3; 7 nucleotides align to TRBD1. The CDR3 reads CASSARDRPYEQYF. In DNA form, the CDR3 reads TGTGCCAGCAGCGCTCGGGACAGACCCTACGAGCAGTACTTC.